The 24 T cell receptor beta chains below all came from one sample that was sequenced in a study of regulatory T cells in long-lasting Graves disease. Combining iRepertoire HTBI primers with Arm-PCR of CDR3 regions, the authors built TCR beta libraries. Using its own MiXCR run on the multiplex PCR reads, TCRdb lists one record per CDR3 protein. Of 400,000 to 500,000 distinct CDR3 sequences listed, 20% to 25% were seen once; the top ten hold approximately 6.4%. This sample's time point: persistent/refractory GD, antithyroid drugs over 5 years with positive TRAb. The TCR library was prepared using RNA isolated from PBMCs. Source: peripheral blood mononuclear cells (PBMCs), taken when the disease was refractory, from a patient treated with antithyroid drugs. The receptors were gathered from a female donor with Graves disease.

Note on this clonotype: Being one base from a much bigger clone, this may be a read error. The chain employs TRBV6-4 and TRBJ1-5; D not certain. V dropped 5 bases and J dropped 1 base, with 18 bases sitting between them. The CDR3 is 17 amino acids. Germline lookup yields CDR1 MRHNA and CDR2 SNTAGT. This CDR3 is CASSSTLGRSSNQPQHF. The CDR3 DNA follows: TGTGCCAGCAGTTCAACCCTCGGGCGGTCAAGCAATCAGCCCCAGCATTTT.

The rearrangement links TRBV5-4 to TRBJ1-1, with 7 bases aligning to TRBD1. Germline CDR1 and CDR2: SGHNT and YYREEE (reference sequence). The V and J ends lost 0 bases and 11 bases, in that order; junction bases with no gene match: 7. The CDR3 runs to 13 residues. CDR3 in amino acids: CASSLGPDREAFF. In nucleotides, the CDR3 is TGTGCCAGCAGCTTGGGCCCTGACAGGGAGGCTTTCTTT.

This clonotype was seen a handful of times. Relative to the germline gene, one junction end is altered; a read error may explain this. The chain joins TRBV27 to TRBJ2-7; 10 bases are a match to TRBD2. Germline V gives CDR1 MNHEY, CDR2 SMNVEV (reference sequence). The CDR3 is 16 amino acids. The CDR3 is CASSKGLAESSYAQYF. For the CDR3, the DNA is TGTGCCAGCAGTAAAGGACTAGCGGAGAGCTCCTACGCGCAGTACTTC.

This clonotype has a handful of counts. V usage is TRBV7-2 and J usage is TRBJ2-2; D may correspond to TRBD1 or TRBD2 (5 bases each). V was cut by 8 bases and J by 1 base, with 17 bases left in between. This CDR3 has 16 residues. Germline loops: CDR1 SGHTA, CDR2 FQGNSA. DNA of the CDR3: TGTGCCAGCGGAACTGCCGGGGCAGTGAACACCGGGGAGCTGTTTTTT. Its translation: CASGTAGAVNTGELFF.

This clonotype came up many times. Its ends do not fully match the called genes, so a read error is possible. The V call is TRBV5-1, the J call TRBJ1-2; possible D gene TRBD1, 6 bases. Germline assignment: CDR1 SGHRS and CDR2 YFSETQ. The CDR3 totals 13 residues. CDR3 region: CASSQQGNDGYTF. The CDR3, as DNA: TGCGCCAGCAGCCAACAGGGTAACGATGGCTACACCTTC.

CDR3 nucleotide sequence: TGTGCCAGCAGCTTATTAGTGGGCAATGAGCAGTTCTTC. Its protein is CASSLLVGNEQFF. V is TRBV13 and J is TRBJ2-1; D unclear. This CDR3 contains 13 residues. In germline, CDR1 is PRHDT, CDR2 FYEKMQ (reference sequence). V dropped 2 bases and J dropped 6 bases, with 8 bases sitting between them.

This clonotype was counted many times. This chain links TRBV6-1 with TRBJ2-6, with 8 bases that match TRBD1. V lost 8 bases to trimming and J lost 2 bases; unmatched junction nucleotides: 11. Germline CDR1 MNHNS, CDR2 SASEGT. This CDR3 is built from 17 residues. CDR3 residues: CASLGRGLKAGANVLTF. The CDR3 DNA follows: TGTGCCAGCTTAGGCAGGGGGCTTAAGGCTGGGGCCAACGTCCTGACTTTC.

This clonotype was counted at least ten times. This chain's CDR3 is CASSHQGYEAFF. CDR3 nucleotides: TGTGCCAGCAGTCATCAGGGATATGAAGCTTTCTTT. The chain has TRBV28 and TRBJ1-1, with a tentative D call TRBD1 (5 bases). V was clipped by 5 bases and J by 7 bases, with 11 bases between them. Germline assignment: CDR1 MDHEN and CDR2 SYDVKM. The CDR3 sequence is 12 residues long.

This clonotype was found many times. The chain links TRBV27 to TRBJ1-5, with 8 bases lining up with TRBD1. The V gene's germline CDR1 is MNHEY and CDR2 SMNVEV (reference sequence). J lost 4 bases, V lost 2 bases, and 7 bases had no gene match. CDR3 length equals 16 residues. In DNA form, the CDR3 reads TGTGCCAGCAGTTTACACCGGACAGGGCCAAATCAGCCCCAGCATTTT. It specifies CASSLHRTGPNQPQHF.

This chain links TRBV12-3 or TRBV12-4 with TRBJ2-7; D remains unclear. The CDR3 runs to 14 residues. With 6 bases removed from V and 0 bases from J, the gap between germline ends came to 12 bases. The CDR3 sequence is CASRLLGSSYEQYF. For the CDR3, the DNA is TGTGCCAGCAGGCTGTTGGGCAGCTCCTACGAGCAGTACTTC.

This clonotype turned up a few times. The chain links TRBV27 to TRBJ2-5; D might be TRBD2 (6 bases). The CDR3 totals 13 residues. Germline CDR1 MNHEY, CDR2 SMNVEV (reference sequence). V lost 0 bases and J lost 9, with 11 bases in between. CDR3 protein: CASSLSVGEAQYF. Written as DNA, the CDR3 is TGTGCCAGCAGTTTATCGGTCGGGGAGGCCCAGTACTTC.

The table lists this clonotype with many counts. The chain carries TRBV20-1 and TRBJ2-5; D gene ambiguous. The CDR3 is made up of 11 amino acids. V shed 6 bases and J shed 4 bases, with 9 bases lying between them. Germline V gene sequence: CDR1 DFQATT, CDR2 SNEGSKA (reference sequence). The CDR3 here is CSATPGETQYF. The CDR3, as DNA: TGCAGTGCCACCCCCGGAGAGACCCAGTACTTC.

CDR3 nucleotides: TGTGCCATCAGCAGACAGGGCTTGTACCAAGAGACCCAGTACTTC. This encodes CAISRQGLYQETQYF. The chain employs TRBV10-3 and TRBJ2-5, with 7 bases identical to TRBD1. The V segment lost 6 bases and the J segment 0 bases; nucleotides outside the gene matches: 7. Germline CDR1 is ENHRY and CDR2 is SYGVKD. CDR3 length: 15 residues.

The rearrangement joins TRBV11-2 to TRBJ2-6; TRBD1 is a possible D gene (5 bases). Trimming shortened V by 8 bases and J by 0 bases, and 17 bases separated the two germline ends. The germline V gene has CDR1 SGHAT and CDR2 FQNNGV. The CDR3 runs 17 residues. CDR3 protein: CASSYLTRDSGANVLTF. CDR3 in DNA: TGTGCCAGCTCCTATCTCACCAGGGACTCTGGGGCCAACGTCCTGACTTTC.

This clonotype was detected many times. V is TRBV7-9 and J is TRBJ1-2; D is ambiguous. The CDR3 contains 13 residues. The V and J ends lost 1 base and 4 bases respectively, with 7 bases between them. Germline V gene sequence: CDR1 SEHNR, CDR2 FQNEAQ (reference sequence). The CDR3 coding sequence is TGTGCCAGCAGCTTAGGGACCGTCTATGGCTACACCTTC. It translates to CASSLGTVYGYTF.

Only a few counts were recorded for this clonotype. The chain employs TRBV5-4 and TRBJ2-5; TRBD2 matches at 7 bases. CDR3 length: 15 residues. With V trimmed by 2 bases and J by 0 bases, 4 bases remained unmatched. Per germline, CDR1 SGHNT and CDR2 YYREEE (reference sequence). The chain's CDR3 is CASSFGGRDQETQYF. The CDR3 DNA follows: TGTGCCAGCAGCTTTGGCGGGAGAGACCAAGAGACCCAGTACTTC.

The chain couples TRBV20-1 to TRBJ2-7; the D call may be TRBD1 or TRBD2 (5 bases each). Germline values: CDR1 DFQATT, CDR2 SNEGSKA (reference sequence). The V and J ends lost 3 bases and 2 bases respectively, with 14 bases between them. The CDR3 has 14 residues. The CDR3 coding sequence is TGCAGTGCTAGGGGGGACGGAATCACCTACGAGCAGTACTTC. Amino acid sequence: CSARGDGITYEQYF.

This clonotype was recorded at least ten times. V and J are TRBV28 and TRBJ2-7, with D maybe TRBD2 (5 bases). The germline V gene has CDR1 MDHEN and CDR2 SYDVKM. This CDR3 has 13 residues. Between the trimmed V and J ends, which lost 6 bases and 2 bases, there was a span of 11 bases. The CDR3 reads CASRHEGTYEQYF. The CDR3 nucleotides are TGTGCCAGCAGACATGAGGGCACCTACGAGCAGTACTTC.

The V gene is TRBV29-1, the J gene TRBJ1-3; TRBD1 might be the D (6 bases). V was clipped by 0 bases and J by 0 bases, with 9 bases between them. Germline CDR1 reads SQVTM; CDR2 reads ANQGSEA. This CDR3 region has 15 residues. The CDR3 region has the DNA TGCAGCGTTGAAGAGACAGGTCCCTCTGGAAACACCATATATTTT. Amino acid sequence: CSVEETGPSGNTIYF.

This clonotype was observed a few times. This rearrangement joins TRBV28 to TRBJ2-2, with 7 bases that match TRBD2. The germline gives CDR1 MDHEN, CDR2 SYDVKM. The CDR3 has 13 amino acids. V shed 7 bases and J 4 bases; nucleotides not matched to a gene: 3. Here the CDR3 DNA reads TGTGCCAGCACTAGCGGAACCACCGGGGAGCTGTTTTTT. Translation gives CASTSGTTGELFF.

This clonotype was detected ten times or more. V gene TRBV2 combines with J gene TRBJ2-7, with TRBD1 matching 10 bases. V dropped 10 bases and J dropped 5; count of bases not matched to a gene: 11. Germline V lookup: CDR1 SNHLY, CDR2 FYNNEI. CDR3 size: 14 residues. The CDR3 protein is CATQFRDRGDEQYF. Here the CDR3 DNA reads TGTGCCACCCAATTCCGGGACAGGGGAGACGAGCAGTACTTC.

This clonotype was seen repeatedly, ten times or more. Written as DNA, the CDR3 is TGCAGTGCTTCACCGGGTTTGACCTACGAGCAGTACTTC. Residues: CSASPGLTYEQYF. V and J are TRBV20-1 and TRBJ2-7; no clear D. The germline CDR1 and CDR2 sequences are DFQATT and SNEGSKA (reference sequence). V dropped 5 bases and J dropped 2 bases, with 13 bases sitting between them. This CDR3 spans 13 amino acids.

Many counts were recorded for this clonotype. The V call is TRBV20-1, the J call TRBJ2-5; TRBD2 matches 8 bases. The germline CDR1 and CDR2 sequences are DFQATT and SNEGSKA (reference sequence). V lost 3 bases to trimming and J lost 3 bases; unmatched junction nucleotides: 9. This CDR3 contains 15 residues. The CDR3 sequence is CSASVWRGEKETQYF. For the CDR3, the DNA is TGCAGTGCTAGTGTATGGCGGGGGGAGAAAGAGACCCAGTACTTC.

The gene calls are TRBV3-1 and TRBJ1-4, with 9 bases fitting TRBD1. Germline CDR1 is LGHDT and CDR2 is YNNKEL (reference sequence). The CDR3 is 15 amino acids. J was trimmed by 8 bases and V by 4 bases; bases with no gene match: 8. In DNA form, the CDR3 reads TGTGCCAGCAGCCCCTCGGACAGGGGAGACGAAAAACTGTTTTTT. Encoded protein: CASSPSDRGDEKLFF.